This entry lists 27 T cell receptor beta chains sequenced from one sample in a study of technical replicates of blood from four donors. Some clones are missing from TCRdb's copy, which holds only in-frame ones; the method was immunoSEQ multiplex PCR. The sample carries 54,000 or so clones, about 93% recorded once. What was sequenced was T cells isolated from PBMCs. The receptor set was obtained from a human donor in good health.

The DNA of the CDR3 is TGTGCCAGCTCACCAAGCGTCGAGTCAGGGCTTAACTATGGCTACACCTTC. This encodes CASSPSVESGLNYGYTF. This chain joins TRBV18 and TRBJ1-2; D might be TRBD1 (5 bases). V dropped 2 bases and J dropped 1 base, with 17 bases sitting between them. The germline gives CDR1 KGHSH, CDR2 LQKENI. The CDR3 sequence is 17 residues long. Based on the CDR3 plus reference TRBV18 and TRBJ1-2, the full variable domain is NAGVMQNPRHLVRRRGQEARLRCSPMKGHSHVYWYRQLPEEGLKFMVYLQKENIIDESGMPKERFSAEFPKEGPSILRIQQVVRGDSAAYFCASSPSVESGLNYGYTFGSGTRLTVV.

The gene calls are TRBV11-2 and TRBJ2-1; 13 nucleotides line up with TRBD2. Trimming removed 5 bases from V and 10 bases from J; junction bases left unmatched: 11. The CDR3 runs 16 residues. Germline V lookup: CDR1 SGHAT, CDR2 FQNNGV. This CDR3 reads CASSPRTSGRRGEQFF. The CDR3 DNA reads TGTGCCAGCAGCCCCAGGACTAGCGGGAGAAGGGGGGAGCAGTTCTTC.

This clone was seen only once. The chain employs TRBV7-8 and TRBJ2-1, with TRBD1 as a possible D gene (6 bases). Germline V gives CDR1 SGHVS, CDR2 FQNEAQ. With 7 bases removed from V and 1 base from J, the gap between germline ends came to 11 bases. This CDR3 is 14 amino acids long. As DNA, the CDR3 is TGTGCCAGCACCCTTAGGGGGTCCTACAATGAGCAGTTCTTC. This sequence encodes CASTLRGSYNEQFF.

The rearrangement joins TRBV20-1 to TRBJ2-5; no definite D call. The CDR3 runs 11 residues. Deletions cut 0 bases from V and 5 bases from J, with 4 bases between. The germline gives CDR1 DFQATT, CDR2 SNEGSKA (reference sequence). CDR3 bases: TGCAGTGCTAGAGATCGGGAGACCCAGTACTTC. As protein: CSARDRETQYF.

The V and J genes are TRBV29-1 and TRBJ2-3; D is possibly TRBD1 (5 bases). This CDR3 region has 15 residues. CDR1 is SQVTM and CDR2 is ANQGSEA in the germline V gene. V lost 0 bases and J 0 bases, leaving 10 bases between the germline ends. CDR3: CSVEDRQYSTDTQYF. The CDR3 DNA is TGCAGCGTTGAAGATAGACAGTATAGCACAGATACGCAGTATTTT.

This clone appeared once. The chain joins TRBV15 to TRBJ2-3, with D possibly TRBD2 on 6 matching bases. CDR1 is LNHNV, CDR2 YYDKDF, per germline (reference sequence). This CDR3 region has 16 residues. With 4 bases removed from V and 2 bases from J, the gap between germline ends came to 16 bases. This CDR3 is CATSNPTGEDTDTQYF. The DNA for the CDR3 is TGTGCCACCAGCAACCCGACCGGGGAGGACACAGATACGCAGTATTTT.

The chain carries TRBV5-1 and TRBJ2-3, with 10 nucleotides matching TRBD2. Losses at the gene ends were 6 bases for V and 3 bases for J; bases not matched to a gene: 7. The CDR3 has 15 amino acids. The germline gives CDR1 SGHRS, CDR2 YFSETQ. The CDR3 loop reads CASNFLAGATDTQYF. The CDR3 DNA follows: TGCGCCAGCAACTTTCTAGCGGGAGCGACAGATACGCAGTATTTT.

The J gene is TRBJ1-1, the V gene TRBV7-2; 8 bases map to TRBD1. Per germline, CDR1 SGHTA and CDR2 FQGNSA. V was pared by 5 bases and J by 6 bases, with 5 bases of the junction left unmatched. The CDR3 is 13 amino acids. Here the CDR3 DNA reads TGTGCCAGCAGCATCTGGACAGGGTCTGAAGCTTTCTTT. This codes for CASSIWTGSEAFF.

The V and J genes are TRBV5-1 and TRBJ2-5; TRBD1 is a possible D gene (6 bases). The CDR3 covers 15 residues. Between the trimmed V and J ends, which lost 4 bases and 5 bases, there was a span of 18 bases. Germline CDR1 is SGHRS and CDR2 is YFSETQ. The CDR3 DNA reads as TGCGCCAGCAGCGGGATAGGACAGCCGCCGGAGACCCAGTACTTC. It encodes CASSGIGQPPETQYF. The full variable domain, its missing parts supplied by reference TRBV5-1 and TRBJ2-5, is KAGVTQTPRYLIKTRGQQVTLSCSPISGHRSVSWYQQTPGQGLQFLFEYFSETQRNKGNFPGRFSGRQFSNSRSEMNVSTLELGDSALYLCASSGIGQPPETQYFGPGTRLLVL.

The CDR3 region is CASRPTGFNTDTQYF. CDR3 nucleotide sequence: TGTGCCAGCAGACCGACGGGGTTCAACACAGATACGCAGTATTTT. The chain uses TRBV5-4 and TRBJ2-3; TRBD2 is a possible D gene (5 bases). This CDR3 is built from 15 residues. Germline V gene sequence: CDR1 SGHNT, CDR2 YYREEE (reference sequence). V was pared by 5 bases and J by 2 bases, with 15 bases between.

Comments on this clone: The junction departs from the called germline gene at one end, perhaps through a read error. The V call is TRBV11-2, the J call TRBJ1-1, with D possibly TRBD1 on 6 matching bases. Germline V CDR1 and CDR2: SGHAT, FQNNGV. The CDR3 consists of 12 residues. In nucleotides, the CDR3 is TGTGCCAGCAGCGCAGGGGACACGGAAGCTTTCTTT. Protein product: CASSAGDTEAFF.

The chain links TRBV7-9 to TRBJ2-5; the match to TRBD2 covers 9 bases. CDR3 length: 14 residues. Germline-derived CDR1 and CDR2 are SEHNR and FQNEAQ (reference sequence). Trimming at V came to 9 bases and at J to 5 bases, leaving 10 bases not matched to a gene. The CDR3 loop reads CASSLGLAMETQYF. The CDR3 nucleotides read TGTGCCAGTAGTCTCGGACTAGCGATGGAGACCCAGTACTTC.

V usage is TRBV7-9 and J usage is TRBJ1-1; a weak D match, TRBD1 (6 bases). There are 14 residues in the CDR3. Trimming took off 8 bases at V and 1 base at J, with 14 bases between the two ends. Germline V gene data show CDR1 as SEHNR and CDR2 as FQNEAQ (reference sequence). The CDR3 loop is CASGLGGPNTEAFF. The CDR3 DNA follows: TGTGCCAGCGGTCTAGGGGGACCGAACACTGAAGCTTTCTTT.

The chain employs TRBV7-9 and TRBJ1-1, with D perhaps matching TRBD1 (5 bases). The germline V gene encodes CDR1 SEHNR and CDR2 FQNEAQ (reference sequence). V was clipped by 4 bases and J by 2 bases, with 8 bases between them. The CDR3 runs 13 residues. Here the CDR3 DNA reads TGTGCCAGCAGCTCCGACAGTAACACTGAAGCTTTCTTT. Amino acid sequence: CASSSDSNTEAFF.

In this sample, this clone turned up once. The chain has TRBV5-1 and TRBJ1-1; no definite D call. V was pared by 0 bases and J by 4 bases, with 10 bases between. CDR3 length: 14 residues. Germline V gene lookup returns CDR1 SGHRS and CDR2 YFSETQ. The chain's CDR3 is CASSLDGYGTEAFF. The CDR3 coding sequence is TGCGCCAGCAGCTTGGACGGGTATGGCACTGAAGCTTTCTTT.

The chain links TRBV29-1 to TRBJ2-7, with 7 bases matching TRBD1. CDR1 and CDR2 (germline): SQVTM, ANQGSEA. Unmatched junction bases numbered 11, after V lost 4 bases and J lost 2 bases. The CDR3 extends over 15 amino acids. The CDR3 DNA follows: TGCAGCGTTGTTAGTACAGGGGACAACCCCTACGAGCAGTACTTC. Translated, it gives CSVVSTGDNPYEQYF.

The chain is built from TRBV11-1 and TRBJ2-1; 10 bases line up with TRBD2. The germline V gene has CDR1 SGHAT and CDR2 FQDESV (reference sequence). V was pared by 2 bases and J by 4 bases, with 5 bases of the junction left unmatched. This CDR3 is built from 16 residues. CDR3 sequence reads: CASSLIAGGLYNEQFF. CDR3 DNA sequence: TGTGCCAGCAGCTTAATAGCGGGGGGTCTTTACAATGAGCAGTTCTTC.

The chain carries TRBV29-1 and TRBJ2-5; 7 nucleotides align to TRBD2. The CDR3 consists of 14 residues. Germline V gene lookup returns CDR1 SQVTM and CDR2 ANQGSEA. J gave up 1 base and V 2 bases, and 4 bases lay outside the gene matches. As DNA, the CDR3 is TGCAGCGTTGAAAAGGGAGGGGTCCAAGAGACCCAGTACTTC. Its translation is CSVEKGGVQETQYF.

The chain employs TRBV7-2 and TRBJ2-6; 10 nucleotides line up with TRBD2. This CDR3 is built from 19 residues. Per germline, CDR1 SGHTA and CDR2 FQGNSA. V shed 1 base, J shed 0 bases, and the junction held 6 bases outside the gene matches. The chain's CDR3 is CASSLEASGGISGANVLTF. The DNA of the CDR3 is TGTGCCAGCAGCTTAGAGGCTAGCGGGGGCATCTCTGGGGCCAACGTCCTGACTTTC.

This clone was seen just once. V usage is TRBV5-4 and J usage is TRBJ2-3, with TRBD1 identical over 11 bases. The CDR3 is 19 amino acids. V lost 3 bases and J lost 1; bases outside the gene matches: 13. The germline V gene has CDR1 SGHNT and CDR2 YYREEE (reference sequence). The CDR3: CASSSGTGGRLEGTDTQYF. The CDR3 DNA is TGTGCCAGCAGCTCCGGGACAGGGGGTAGGTTAGAGGGCACAGATACGCAGTATTTT.

This clone has just one count. In DNA, the CDR3 is TGCGCCAGCAGCTTGGTAGCGGCTGACTACAATGAGCAGTTCTTC. Amino acids: CASSLVAADYNEQFF. The chain couples TRBV5-1 to TRBJ2-1; tentative D call: TRBD2 (6 bases). Trimming stripped 0 bases from V and 3 bases from J, with 10 bases between. The CDR3 has 15 residues. Germline V gene lookup returns CDR1 SGHRS and CDR2 YFSETQ.

The chain carries TRBV29-1 and TRBJ2-3; D not resolved. V shed 4 bases and J shed 8 bases, with 22 bases lying between them. This CDR3 is built from 15 residues. Germline CDR1 SQVTM, CDR2 ANQGSEA. CDR3 DNA sequence: TGCAGCGTTGCTCCTAGATTGACGAGATCTCGTACGCAGTATTTT. This encodes CSVAPRLTRSRTQYF.

This chain uses TRBV10-3 with TRBJ1-1, with TRBD1 as a possible D gene (5 bases). Looked up from germline, CDR1 is ENHRY and CDR2 is SYGVKD. V shed 11 bases and J shed 5 bases, with 18 bases lying between them. The CDR3 length is 13 residues. The DNA for the CDR3 is TGTGCCTCGGGGGGTGAGGAGGCAACTGAAGCTTTCTTT. It yields the protein CASGGEEATEAFF.

This chain links TRBV5-4 with TRBJ2-7; possibly TRBD2 for D (6 bases). The CDR3 covers 15 residues. The V gene lost 3 bases and the J gene lost 5 bases, with 18 bases spanning the gap. The germline V gene has CDR1 SGHNT and CDR2 YYREEE (reference sequence). The CDR3 DNA follows: TGTGCCAGCAGCTCCCCCCTAAACCGGAGGGACGAGCAGTACTTC. Translation gives CASSSPLNRRDEQYF. Drawing the rest from reference TRBV5-4 and TRBJ2-7, the complete variable domain is ETGVTQSPTHLIKTRGQQVTLRCSSQSGHNTVSWYQQALGQGPQFIFQYYREEENGRGNFPPRFSGLQFPNYSSELNVNALELDDSALYLCASSSPLNRRDEQYFGPGTRLTVT.

J is TRBJ2-3 and V is TRBV7-9; 7 bases align to TRBD1. Germline CDR1 and CDR2: SEHNR and FQNEAQ (reference sequence). Unmatched junction bases numbered 9, after V lost 2 bases and J lost 4 bases. The CDR3 runs to 16 residues. The CDR3 DNA is TGTGCCAGCAGCTTATCTTGGACAGGTGGGTCAGATACGCAGTATTTT. Amino acid sequence: CASSLSWTGGSDTQYF.

The table lists this clone with a count of one. The gene calls are TRBV7-9 and TRBJ2-1; D ambiguous. CDR3 size: 12 residues. Trimming stripped 5 bases from V and 4 bases from J, with 6 bases between. Germline-derived CDR1 and CDR2 are SEHNR and FQNEAQ (reference sequence). The chain's CDR3 is CASSQQYNEQFF. CDR3 DNA: TGTGCCAGCAGCCAACAGTACAATGAGCAGTTCTTC. The whole variable domain, remainder taken from reference TRBV7-9 and TRBJ2-1, is DTGVSQNPRHKITKRGQNVTFRCDPISEHNRLYWYRQTLGQGPEFLTYFQNEAQLEKSRLLSDRFSAERPKGSFSTLEIQRTEQGDSAMYLCASSQQYNEQFFGPGTRLTVL.

This clone appeared a few times. The chain couples TRBV5-4 to TRBJ1-1; unclear D gene. The CDR3 is made up of 12 amino acids. V dropped 3 bases and J dropped 1 base, with 4 bases sitting between them. Germline CDR1 SGHNT, CDR2 YYREEE (reference sequence). CDR3: CASSSSNTEAFF. CDR3 nucleotide sequence: TGTGCCAGCAGCTCCTCGAACACTGAAGCTTTCTTT.